This TCR beta chain was identified during a study of cytomegalovirus exposure and HLA in healthy donors. Comments on this clone: What it binds is unknown.

General study findings and limits: Among TCR beta chains, those listed as cytomegalovirus-associated numbered over 150.

Produced via immunoSEQ multiplex PCR; TCRdb's table is partial and in-frame only. The data show 100,000 to 150,000 clones, about 93% seen once. The sequenced material came from PBMCs. The TCR was taken from a woman between 18 and 29 years old in good health and CMV-seronegative.

DNA for the CDR3: TGTGCCAGCAGTTCATCCGTTAGTGAGCAGTTCTTC. Amino acids: CASSSSVSEQFF. The chain uses TRBV28 and TRBJ2-1; no definite D call. Trimming cost V 4 bases and J 9 bases, with 10 bases left between them. Per the germline V gene, CDR1 is MDHEN and CDR2 is SYDVKM. The length of the CDR3 is 12 residues.